These T cell receptor beta chains were read from a single sample in a study of CD8 T cells in Susac syndrome. TCRdb itself ran the immunoSEQ multiplex PCR reads through MiXCR, one entry per CDR3 protein. This table holds under 70,000 distinct CDR3 sequences, around nine tenths found once. The source material was CD8+ T cells from PBMCs. All receptors derive from a human donor in good health. Both conserved end residues are trimmed from each CDR3.

J gene: TRBJ2-3
V gene: TRBV3-1
CDR3 protein: ASSPTAGHTDTQY

J gene: TRBJ2-5
V gene: TRBV6-2/TRBV6-3
CDR3 protein: ASSPGTSGGMETQY

J gene: TRBJ2-2
V gene: TRBV12-3/TRBV12-4
CDR3 protein: VSSLSARDRGGRTGELF

J gene: TRBJ2-7
V gene: TRBV4-3
CDR3 protein: ASSPGQGTTEQY

J gene: TRBJ1-1
V gene: TRBV5-1
CDR3 protein: ASSLNGHTEAF

J gene: TRBJ2-7
V gene: TRBV19
CDR3 protein: ASSIEGGYEQY

J gene: TRBJ2-7
V gene: TRBV20-1
CDR3 protein: SARGGQSYEQY

J gene: TRBJ2-1
V gene: TRBV20-1
CDR3 protein: SARGVAGGRSSYNEQF

J gene: TRBJ1-1
V gene: TRBV27
CDR3 protein: ASSLWGWNTEAF

J gene: TRBJ1-5
V gene: TRBV27
CDR3 protein: ASSSGTGRQPQH

J gene: TRBJ2-3
V gene: TRBV4-1
CDR3 protein: ASTPRQGLTDTQY

J gene: TRBJ2-3
V gene: TRBV7-9
CDR3 protein: ASSYHSESTDTQY

J gene: TRBJ1-6
V gene: TRBV4-1
CDR3 protein: ASSQAVGDSPLH

J gene: TRBJ2-3
V gene: TRBV20-1
CDR3 protein: SARDLLVSGVTDTQY

J gene: TRBJ1-1
V gene: TRBV20-1
CDR3 protein: SATSSMWGTEAF

J gene: TRBJ1-6
V gene: TRBV6-5
CDR3 protein: ASSPGPNSPLH

J gene: TRBJ2-1
V gene: TRBV12-3/TRBV12-4
CDR3 protein: ASSQGRPPYNEQF

J gene: TRBJ1-2
V gene: TRBV5-6
CDR3 protein: ASYGQGNYGYT

J gene: TRBJ1-1
V gene: TRBV5-1
CDR3 protein: ASSLGTTNTEAF

J gene: TRBJ2-5
V gene: TRBV6-2/TRBV6-3
CDR3 protein: ASEPLAGGQETQY

J gene: TRBJ1-2
V gene: TRBV7-9
CDR3 protein: ASSLPTGYGYT

J gene: TRBJ2-3
V gene: TRBV2
CDR3 protein: ASSEGAVTDTQY

J gene: TRBJ2-7
V gene: TRBV20-1
CDR3 protein: AGASGGTYEQY

J gene: TRBJ2-3
V gene: TRBV27
CDR3 protein: ASSFLAGTDTQY

J gene: TRBJ2-7
V gene: TRBV6-1
CDR3 protein: ASSEPRQDPSYEQY

J gene: TRBJ2-3
V gene: TRBV28
CDR3 protein: ASSPRVGTGVDTQY

J gene: TRBJ1-2
V gene: TRBV6-5
CDR3 protein: ASSYTPTGGNNYGYT

J gene: TRBJ1-4
V gene: TRBV7-6
CDR3 protein: ASSLAASEKLF

J gene: TRBJ2-3
V gene: TRBV12-3/TRBV12-4
CDR3 protein: ASSLEQRWGDTQY

J gene: TRBJ1-2
V gene: TRBV7-9
CDR3 protein: ASSPPYKGEDGYT

J gene: TRBJ2-4
V gene: TRBV15
CDR3 protein: ATSTATGPNIQY

J gene: TRBJ1-1
V gene: TRBV7-8
CDR3 protein: ASSLFGEEYTEAF

J gene: TRBJ1-1
V gene: TRBV13
CDR3 protein: ASRGQGDLIGAF

J gene: TRBJ1-2
V gene: TRBV11-2
CDR3 protein: ASSLLPGQVNYGYT

J gene: TRBJ1-1
V gene: TRBV5-1
CDR3 protein: ASSPLPGQENTEAF

J gene: TRBJ1-1
V gene: TRBV19
CDR3 protein: ASSSLEGWEAF

J gene: TRBJ2-5
V gene: TRBV27
CDR3 protein: ASKDLVDGGLLQTQY

J gene: TRBJ2-1
V gene: TRBV5-4
CDR3 protein: ASSYYGQGGGGALGEQF

J gene: TRBJ2-5
V gene: TRBV5-4
CDR3 protein: ASSSRGTKETQY

J gene: TRBJ2-1
V gene: TRBV29-1
CDR3 protein: SVGGMAGLAAYNEQF

J gene: TRBJ2-5
V gene: TRBV3-1
CDR3 protein: ASSQGTGTRTRETQY

J gene: TRBJ1-2
V gene: TRBV7-6
CDR3 protein: ASSLADRALVQGGYT

J gene: TRBJ1-6
V gene: TRBV6-6
CDR3 protein: ASSYTPGGGNSPLH

J gene: TRBJ2-7
V gene: TRBV7-9
CDR3 protein: ASSLNTELYEQY

J gene: TRBJ2-5
V gene: TRBV28
CDR3 protein: ASSPRAGTGIEETQY

J gene: TRBJ2-1
V gene: TRBV6-5
CDR3 protein: ASIEGPGGEQF

J gene: TRBJ2-7
V gene: TRBV12-3/TRBV12-4
CDR3 protein: ASSPRGDEQY

J gene: TRBJ1-5
V gene: TRBV7-2
CDR3 protein: ASSLGQGYISNQPQH

J gene: TRBJ1-1
V gene: TRBV12-3/TRBV12-4
CDR3 protein: ASSRAGLHTEAF

J gene: TRBJ2-6
V gene: TRBV4-1
CDR3 protein: ASSHERISGANVLT

J gene: TRBJ2-7
V gene: TRBV7-9
CDR3 protein: ASSIAGQGYNEQY

J gene: TRBJ2-2
V gene: TRBV30
CDR3 protein: AWNSGQGGIGELF

J gene: TRBJ2-3
V gene: TRBV5-4
CDR3 protein: ASSLEGFSSTDTQY

J gene: TRBJ1-1
V gene: TRBV28
CDR3 protein: ASSFATEGNTEAF